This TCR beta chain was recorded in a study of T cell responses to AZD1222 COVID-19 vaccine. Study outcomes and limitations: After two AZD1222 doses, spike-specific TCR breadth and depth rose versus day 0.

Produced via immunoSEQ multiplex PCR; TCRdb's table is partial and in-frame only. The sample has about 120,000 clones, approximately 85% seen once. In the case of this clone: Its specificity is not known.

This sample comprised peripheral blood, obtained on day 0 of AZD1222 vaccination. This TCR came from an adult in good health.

As DNA, the CDR3 is TGTGCCAGTAGTTTCACAGGGGACCAAGAGACCCAGTACTTC. Protein product: CASSFTGDQETQYF. The V gene is TRBV19, the J gene TRBJ2-5; 7 bases are a match to TRBD1. The CDR3 runs to 14 residues. The trim removed 5 bases at V and 0 bases at J, leaving 3 bases unmatched. The V gene's germline CDR1 is LNHDA and CDR2 SQIVND (reference sequence).